The 24 T cell receptor beta chains listed next were all sequenced from one sample in a study of tumor-infiltrating lymphocytes in primary liver carcinoma. Unsorted whole blood supplied the RNA, and germline DNA was extracted too. Reverse transcription of approximately 0.55 ug total RNA with a constant-region primer produced TCR beta cDNA. Three-round nested multiplex PCR performed with slightly modified ARM-PCR produced the TCR beta libraries. Forward primers for TRBV1-TRBV30 and a C-beta reverse primer served the first two PCR rounds, at around 11 cycles each. One entry per CDR3 protein, called by TCRdb with MiXCR from the multiplex PCR reads. The sample lists 150,000 to 200,000 distinct CDR3 sequences, over 50% occurring once. The sample was peripheral blood. The receptors originated from a man aged 40-49 years with primary liver carcinoma and hepatitis B virus infection.

The rearrangement links TRBV29-1 to TRBJ2-1; 8 bases fit TRBD2. The CDR3 has 14 amino acids. Germline V lookup: CDR1 SQVTM, CDR2 ANQGSEA. The CDR3 reads CSVRGLVGGNEQFF. CDR3 coding DNA: TGCAGTGTTCGGGGACTAGTGGGAGGGAATGAGCAGTTCTTC.

This clonotype has only a few counts. The J gene is TRBJ1-1, the V gene TRBV6-5; 7 bases are shared with TRBD1. Germline CDR1 is MNHEY and CDR2 is SVGAGI. There are 12 residues in the CDR3. V shed 6 bases and J 5 bases; nucleotides not matched to a gene: 3. CDR3 in amino acids: CASRYRGTEAFF. For the CDR3, the DNA is TGTGCCAGCAGGTACAGGGGAACTGAAGCTTTCTTT.

This chain joins TRBV12-3 or TRBV12-4 and TRBJ1-5, with 8 bases lining up with TRBD1. CDR3 size: 13 residues. J was trimmed by 4 bases and V by 6 bases; bases with no gene match: 2. CDR3 nucleotide sequence: TGTGCCAGCAGCGGACAGGGAAATCAGCCCCAGCATTTT. Its translation: CASSGQGNQPQHF.

On this clonotype: The junction differs from germline at one of its ends, possibly a read error. V usage is TRBV11-2 and J usage is TRBJ2-7, with TRBD2 matching over 7 bases. The CDR3 sequence is 16 residues long. Germline CDR1 and CDR2: SGHAT and FQNNGV. The DNA for the CDR3 is TGTGCCAGCGGCCCCAACAGTAGAAGCGGGGACTACGATCAGTACTTC. This gives the protein CASGPNSRSGDYDQYF.

The sample holds many counts of this clonotype. The chain employs TRBV12-3 or TRBV12-4 and TRBJ2-7; D remains unclear. The CDR3 length is 12 residues. The ends were cut back, 6 bases at V and 2 bases at J, with 8 bases in the middle. The CDR3 DNA sequence: TGTGCCAGCAGCGGGTCTCCCTACGAGCAGTACTTC. It specifies CASSGSPYEQYF.

This clonotype was counted many times. The J gene is TRBJ2-1, the V gene TRBV6-5, with TRBD2 matching 12 bases. The CDR3 runs 17 residues. In germline, CDR1 is MNHEY, CDR2 SVGAGI. The ends lost 6 bases at V and 6 bases at J; junction bases unmatched: 12. CDR3 coding DNA: TGTGCCAGCAGGCGGACTAGCGGGACGCTCCGGGCCAATGAGCAGTTCTTC. Encoded protein: CASRRTSGTLRANEQFF.

This clonotype has only a few counts. The J gene is TRBJ2-1, the V gene TRBV12-3 or TRBV12-4; no clear D. The CDR3 consists of 11 residues. The V and J ends lost 4 bases and 8 bases respectively, with 6 bases between them. In DNA form, the CDR3 reads TGTGCCAGCAGTTCCCAGGATGAGCAGTTCTTC. It codes for CASSSQDEQFF.

As concerns this clonotype: A read error may produce the germline difference seen at one junction end. This chain connects TRBV10-3 to TRBJ2-2; 9 bases match TRBD2. CDR1 and CDR2 from the germline V gene are ENHRY and SYGVKD. The CDR3 has 17 residues. For the CDR3, the DNA is TGTGCCATCAGTCCTCTCGGGACTAGCCTCATCACCGGGGAGTTGTTTTTT. Encoded protein: CAISPLGTSLITGELFF.

This clonotype was observed many times. Written as DNA, the CDR3 is TGTGCCAGCAGCCCTCCCAGGCTAAGCACAGATACGCAGTATTTT. This gives the protein CASSPPRLSTDTQYF. This chain links TRBV11-2 with TRBJ2-3; no clear D. CDR3 length: 15 residues. Trimming took 5 bases from V and 0 from J, leaving 12 bases between them. Germline CDR1 and CDR2: SGHAT and FQNNGV.

Note on this clonotype: The junction differs from germline at one of its ends, possibly a read error. This sequence joins TRBV6-5 and TRBJ1-4, with a possible D match to TRBD1 (5 bases). This CDR3 is built from 17 residues. Germline V CDR1 and CDR2: MNHEY, SVGAGI. The CDR3 bases are TGTGACAGCAGGGAGACTTCAACAGGCGCAACTAATGAAAAACTGTTTTTT. It codes for CDSRETSTGATNEKLFF.

The rearrangement joins TRBV6-2 or TRBV6-3 to TRBJ2-3; D gene uncertain. Per the germline V gene, CDR1 is MNHEY and CDR2 is SVGEGT. This CDR3 has 19 residues. V shed 0 bases and J shed 1 base, with 20 bases lying between them. For the CDR3, the DNA is TGTGCCAGCAGTTACTCGATGCGAGAGAAGAGGATCCGCACAGATACGCAGTATTTT. Translating it yields CASSYSMREKRIRTDTQYF.

J is TRBJ2-3 and V is TRBV6-5, with 11 bases matching TRBD2. After removal of 6 bases from V and 0 bases from J, the junction contained 5 bases not matched to a gene. The V gene's germline CDR1 is MNHEY and CDR2 SVGAGI. The length of the CDR3 is 16 residues. The CDR3 coding sequence is TGTGCCAGCAGAACGCTAGCGGGAGGCAGCACAGATACGCAGTATTTT. This sequence encodes CASRTLAGGSTDTQYF.

The chain links TRBV14 to TRBJ2-1; D unresolved. This CDR3 is 15 amino acids long. V lost 0 bases to trimming and J lost 6 bases, with 12 bases between them. Per germline, CDR1 SGHDN and CDR2 FVKESK. DNA of the CDR3: TGTGCCAGCAGCCAAGAGATCGGCCTATTCAATGAGCAGTTCTTC. Amino acids: CASSQEIGLFNEQFF.

This clonotype was counted only a few times. The chain recombines TRBV4-2 with TRBJ2-7; D is uncertain. The germline V gene has CDR1 LGHNA and CDR2 YNFKEQ. The V end was cut by 0 bases, the J end by 5 bases, with 17 bases between. CDR3 length equals 16 residues. The CDR3 DNA reads TGTGCCAGCAGCCAAGATGGGCGGACGGCTCGGGACGAGCAGTACTTC. Translating gives CASSQDGRTARDEQYF.

Worth noting for this clonotype: At one of its ends the junction is not consistent with the germline gene, which may arise from a read error. The rearrangement links TRBV4-2 to TRBJ1-2, with no clear D. The CDR3 totals 16 residues. Germline CDR1 and CDR2: LGHNA and YNFKEQ. Here the CDR3 reads CACSQDNGSPNYGYTF. CDR3 DNA sequence: TGTGCCTGCAGCCAAGATAACGGCAGTCCTAACTATGGCTACACCTTC.

The chain uses TRBV28 and TRBJ2-5; D is perhaps TRBD2 (7 bases). Germline-derived CDR1 and CDR2 are MDHEN and SYDVKM. This CDR3 has 13 amino acids. V lost 1 base, J lost 7 bases, and 10 bases lay in between. The CDR3 nucleotides are TGTGCCAGCAGTTTATTAGGGGGGGGGACCCAGTACTTC. Protein product: CASSLLGGGTQYF.

The gene calls are TRBV28 and TRBJ1-1; no clear D. Germline CDR1 MDHEN, CDR2 SYDVKM. The CDR3 length is 14 residues. Trimming removed 4 bases at V and 0 bases at J, with 9 bases between. The CDR3 region is CASSSMALNTEAFF. The CDR3 DNA is TGTGCCAGCAGTTCCATGGCTCTGAACACTGAAGCTTTCTTT. Full variable domain (remainder filled in from reference TRBV28 and TRBJ1-1): DVKVTQSSRYLVKRTGEKVFLECVQDMDHENMFWYRQDPGLGLRLIYFSYDVKMKEKGDIPEGYSVSREKKERFSLILESASTNQTSMYLCASSSMALNTEAFFGQGTRLTVV.

With regard to this clonotype: The junction differs from germline at one of its ends, possibly a read error. The CDR3 nucleotides read TGTGCCAGCAGTTCCCATCCCGGGAGCTCCCACAATGAGCAGTTCTTC. This encodes CASSSHPGSSHNEQFF. The chain recombines TRBV12-3 or TRBV12-4 with TRBJ2-1; D is perhaps TRBD2 (6 bases). The CDR3 runs to 16 residues.

This clonotype was counted many times. The chain is built from TRBV11-1 and TRBJ2-7, with 11 bases identical to TRBD2. The germline CDR1 and CDR2 sequences are SGHAT and FQDESV (reference sequence). The trim removed 1 base at V and 3 bases at J, leaving 2 bases unmatched. The CDR3 loop spans 15 amino acids. The CDR3 loop is CASSLELAGVYEQYF. CDR3 coding DNA: TGTGCCAGCAGCTTAGAACTAGCGGGGGTCTACGAGCAGTACTTC.

This clonotype was picked up many times. V usage is TRBV11-2 and J usage is TRBJ2-1, with TRBD2 as a possible D gene (7 bases). Germline V gene sequence: CDR1 SGHAT, CDR2 FQNNGV. The CDR3 consists of 21 residues. The V end lost 2 bases, the J end lost 0 bases, and 26 bases lay between the germline ends. CDR3 in amino acids: CASSLKGGPGLPRASYNEQFF. CDR3 in DNA: TGTGCCAGCAGCTTAAAGGGGGGGCCGGGACTCCCGAGAGCCTCCTACAATGAGCAGTTCTTC.

The chain recombines TRBV28 with TRBJ2-7, with TRBD2 identical over 14 bases. V trimming: 5 bases; J trimming: 12 bases; junction bases outside the gene matches: 18. The V gene's germline CDR1 is MDHEN and CDR2 SYDVKM. The CDR3 has 17 residues. CDR3 DNA: TGTGCCAGCAGTGCTCCTGGGACTAGCGGGAGTACCGAGGCGGGGTACTTC. It translates to CASSAPGTSGSTEAGYF. The full variable domain, in which reference TRBV28 and TRBJ2-7 provide the parts outside the CDR3, is DVKVTQSSRYLVKRTGEKVFLECVQDMDHENMFWYRQDPGLGLRLIYFSYDVKMKEKGDIPEGYSVSREKKERFSLILESASTNQTSMYLCASSAPGTSGSTEAGYFGPGTRLTVT.

This chain joins TRBV14 and TRBJ2-5; D gene uncertain. CDR1 and CDR2 from the germline V gene are SGHDN and FVKESK. The CDR3 sequence is 13 residues long. Trimming took 6 bases from V and 4 from J, leaving 12 bases between them. CDR3 sequence: CASRRPTGETQYF. The CDR3 DNA reads as TGTGCCAGCAGACGCCCGACCGGAGAGACCCAGTACTTC.

This clonotype appeared a single time. A single base separates this from a much larger clone, so it may be a read error. Because it lacks the conserved phenylalanine or tryptophan at the end, this CDR3 is likely a read error. The CDR3 DNA reads TGTGCCAGCAGCACCCCGTTGACTAGCAGCACCGGGGAGCTGTTTCTT. Translated, it gives CASSTPLTSSTGELFL. The rearrangement links TRBV11-2 to TRBJ2-2; 7 nucleotides line up with TRBD2. The germline V gene has CDR1 SGHAT and CDR2 FQNNGV. J was trimmed by 4 bases and V by 5 bases; bases with no gene match: 10. The CDR3 is 16 amino acids.

This chain uses TRBV30 with TRBJ2-2; 9 bases are a match to TRBD1. This CDR3 is built from 15 residues. Per germline, CDR1 GTSNPN and CDR2 SVGIG (reference sequence). In DNA form, the CDR3 reads TGTGTTCTCCGGGACAGGGACCTGAGCCCCGGGGAGCTGTTTTTT. Translating gives CVLRDRDLSPGELFF.